This is a list of T cell receptor beta chains from one sample in a study of blood T cells in healthy people across ages. TCRdb fed the 5' RACE reads into MiXCR, producing one record per CDR3 protein. The table records over a million distinct CDR3 sequences, 40% to 45% of them present only once. The sequencing sample was made of blood. The receptors come from a woman between 55 and 75 years old in good health. CDR3s include the opening cysteine and the closing phenylalanine or tryptophan. Fields, in order: J gene, V gene, clone size, D gene, CDR3 DNA, CDR3 protein. The D gene is left open where the match is weak. Clone size is not always given. Where it is, it says once, few, many or a class for expanded clones.

>TRBJ2-7|TRBV12-3/TRBV12-4|few|NA
TGTGCCAGCAGCCCGGGGATTTTGTACGAGCAGTACTTC
CASSPGILYEQYF
>TRBJ2-7|TRBV7-3|NA|NA
TGTGCCAGCAGCTTAATCAGGGGCTCCGAGCAGTACTTC
CASSLIRGSEQYF
>TRBJ2-7|TRBV20-1|few|TRBD2
TGCAGTGCTAGAGCCAGGACTAGCGTAAACCATTACGAGCAGTACTTC
CSARARTSVNHYEQYF
>TRBJ2-3|TRBV29-1|NA|TRBD2
TGCAGCGTAGCGGCGGGGGGAGATACGCAGTATTTT
CSVAAGGDTQYF
>TRBJ2-3|TRBV9|NA|NA
TGTGCCAGCAGCGAGGGGATTGGGGCGCAGTATTTT
CASSEGIGAQYF
>TRBJ2-5|TRBV4-1|once|NA
TGCGCCAGCAGCCAAGAAGAGAGTGGTCTAGCGCGGGATGAGCAGTACTTC
CASSQEESGLARDEQYF
>TRBJ2-1|TRBV29-1|NA|TRBD1
TGCAGCGTTATCGCAGGGGGCTACGAGCAGTTCTTC
CSVIAGGYEQFF
>TRBJ2-5|TRBV20-1|few|TRBD1
TGCAGTGCTAGCGGGACAGGGGGAGAGACCCAGTACTTC
CSASGTGGETQYF
>TRBJ2-1|TRBV6-5|NA|TRBD2
TGTGCCAGCTGGGGGCTAGCGGGGGGTGAGCAGTTCTTC
CASWGLAGGEQFF
>TRBJ2-5|TRBV7-3|NA|TRBD1
TGTGCCAGCAGCACAACAGGGGCGAACGGGGAGACCCAGTACTTC
CASSTTGANGETQYF
>TRBJ2-4|TRBV7-8|few|NA
TGTGCCAGCAGCTTAGGACAGAAAAACATTCAGTACTTC
CASSLGQKNIQYF
>TRBJ1-2|TRBV12-3/TRBV12-4|many|TRBD1
TGTGCCAGCAGATCCACACTGGGACAGGGTCTAAAAGGCTACACCTTC
CASRSTLGQGLKGYTF
>TRBJ2-3|TRBV7-3|few|NA
TGTGCCAGCAGCTTGACCGGGGCCCGCACAGATACGCAGTATTTT
CASSLTGARTDTQYF
>TRBJ2-5|TRBV20-1|NA|TRBD1
TGCAGTGCTCGATATCCGACAGGGGCCATTGGGACCCAGTACTTC
CSARYPTGAIGTQYF
>TRBJ2-5|TRBV4-1|NA|TRBD2
TGCGCCAGCAGCCAGGGACTCCCGGGGGGGACCCAGTACTTC
CASSQGLPGGTQYF
>TRBJ2-3|TRBV2|NA|TRBD2
TGTGCCAGCAGTGAACGGCGATCGGGAGGAGGCACAGATACGCAGTATTTT
CASSERRSGGGTDTQYF
>TRBJ2-1|TRBV9|NA|TRBD1
TGTGCCAGCAGCCCGCGGCCGGGACAGGGAGCAGGTGAGCAGTTCTTC
CASSPRPGQGAGEQFF
>TRBJ1-5|TRBV12-3/TRBV12-4|NA|NA
TGTGCCAGCAGAGATTCTGGGCCCCAGCATTTT
CASRDSGPQHF
>TRBJ2-3|TRBV6-2/TRBV6-3|few|NA
TGTGCCAGCAGTTACTCTCCAGGGGTTGGTAGTGATACGCAGTATTTT
CASSYSPGVGSDTQYF
>TRBJ2-5|TRBV14|once|NA
TGTGCCAGCAGCCAAGTAAATAGGGTTAAGCAGTACTTC
CASSQVNRVKQYF
>TRBJ2-7|TRBV6-6|NA|TRBD1
TGTGCCAGCAGTTACACTTACGGGACAGGGAGCTACGAGCAGTACTTC
CASSYTYGTGSYEQYF
>TRBJ2-3|TRBV28|NA|NA
TGTGCCAGCAGACGGACGGCGATAGATACGCAGTATTTT
CASRRTAIDTQYF
>TRBJ1-5|TRBV2|few|NA
TGTGCCAGCAGCAAAGGGCTGCTCAATCAGCCCCAGCATTTT
CASSKGLLNQPQHF
>TRBJ2-3|TRBV4-1|NA|TRBD1
TGCGCCAGCAGCCTAATGAACAGGGGGCACGGCACAGATACGCAGTATTTT
CASSLMNRGHGTDTQYF
>TRBJ2-5|TRBV28|NA|NA
TGTACCAGCAGTTGGGGAAAGCGGGTCCAAGAGACCCAGTACTTC
CTSSWGKRVQETQYF
>TRBJ2-3|TRBV6-4|few|NA
TGTGCCAGCAGTGACTCGTGGGGAGATACGCAGTATTTT
CASSDSWGDTQYF
>TRBJ1-2|TRBV4-1|few|NA
TGCGCCAGCAGCCAAGTCGGCAGCCTGGGCTACACCTTC
CASSQVGSLGYTF
>TRBJ2-3|TRBV10-3|NA|NA
TGTGCCATCACCGCAAACACAGATACGCAGTATTTT
CAITANTDTQYF
>TRBJ1-5|TRBV12-3/TRBV12-4|NA|TRBD1
TGTGCCAGCACCGGACAGGGGGACAATCAGCCCCAGCATTTT
CASTGQGDNQPQHF
>TRBJ2-4|TRBV5-6|few|TRBD1
TGTGCCAGCAGCTTTCGGGACAGCCAGTACTTC
CASSFRDSQYF
>TRBJ2-1|TRBV10-1|NA|TRBD2
TGCGCCAGCAGTAAGGGACTACTAAACAATGAGCAGTTCTTC
CASSKGLLNNEQFF
>TRBJ2-7|TRBV6-1|once|NA
TGTGCCAGCAGTGAAGGGAGGGCCCTCGAGCAGTACTTC
CASSEGRALEQYF
>TRBJ2-7|TRBV15|many|NA
TGTGCCACCAGCCCCGGAGGTTCCTCCTACGAGCAGTACTTC
CATSPGGSSYEQYF
>TRBJ1-6|TRBV28|few|NA
TGTGCCAGCAAGGCCCCTCATGGGGCACCCCTCCACTTT
CASKAPHGAPLHF
>TRBJ2-1|TRBV14|few|NA
TGTGCCAGCAGCCAAGATCAGGGCCCCGGGATTAATGAGCAGTTCTTC
CASSQDQGPGINEQFF
>TRBJ1-4|TRBV28|NA|NA
TGTGCCAGCAGGAGGCGGGGGTATGAAAAACTGTTTTTT
CASRRRGYEKLFF
>TRBJ2-5|TRBV7-2|NA|NA
TGTGCCAGCAGCCTAACTTGGGGGGAGACCCAGTACTTC
CASSLTWGETQYF
>TRBJ2-7|TRBV11-2|few|NA
TGTGCCAGCACCGCCGGCGGCCCTTCCTACGAGCAGTACTTC
CASTAGGPSYEQYF